The clone carrying this T cell receptor beta chain came up a few times. This entry comes from a study of blood T cell repertoires in COVID-19. Overall study context: PBMCs, B-cell-depleted T cells, or T cells provided the cDNA or gDNA that made up the material.

CDR3 size: 15 residues. V dropped 4 bases and J dropped 3; count of bases not matched to a gene: 5. Germline-derived CDR1 and CDR2 are SNHLY and FYNNEI. Generated by immunoSEQ multiplex PCR, the TCRdb table keeps only in-frame clones and is missing some. Found here are 85,000 to 95,000 clones, roughly 91% of them singletons; the top ten hold about 5%. This receptor was obtained from an elderly woman with acute or convalescent COVID-19. Sequenced sample: peripheral blood. The chain has TRBV2 and TRBJ2-3; the match to TRBD1 covers 9 bases. In nucleotides, the CDR3 is TGTGCCAGCAGTGCGGGGACAGGGATTACAGATACGCAGTATTTT. It translates to CASSAGTGITDTQYF.